A single sample is the source of the 28 T cell receptor beta chains below, sequenced in a study of T cell responses to AZD1222 COVID-19 vaccine. Using immunoSEQ multiplex PCR, the repertoire was profiled, and TCRdb retains in-frame clones only, with some absent. The repertoire holds around 150,000 clones, 92% seen once, with 1.3% in the top ten. The sample was peripheral blood, taken 28 days after the second AZD1222 dose. The receptors come from an adult who received the AZD1222 COVID-19 vaccine.

This rearrangement joins TRBV2 to TRBJ1-2; D gene unclear. The CDR3 is 13 residues long. Germline V gene sequence: CDR1 SNHLY, CDR2 FYNNEI. Trimming stripped 2 bases from V and 4 bases from J, with 8 bases between. CDR3 residues: CASSENGPYGYTF. The CDR3 nucleotides are TGTGCCAGCAGTGAAAACGGGCCCTATGGCTACACCTTC. Full variable domain (remainder filled in from reference TRBV2 and TRBJ1-2): EPEVTQTPSHQVTQMGQEVILRCVPISNHLYFYWYRQILGQKVEFLVSFYNNEISEKSEIFDDQFSVERPDGSNFTLKIRSTKLEDSAMYFCASSENGPYGYTFGSGTRLTVV.

The rearrangement joins TRBV5-8 to TRBJ1-1; 10 nucleotides line up with TRBD1. CDR1 is SGHTS, CDR2 YDEGEE, per germline. Trimming cost V 4 bases and J 11 bases; bases outside gene matches: 14. This CDR3 region has 15 residues. The CDR3 nucleotides are TGTGCCAGCAGCAGAGGCCGGGACAGGGGATGGGTGGCTTTCTTT. As protein: CASSRGRDRGWVAFF.

V and J are TRBV18 and TRBJ2-2, with D perhaps matching TRBD2 (6 bases). Germline CDR1 is KGHSH and CDR2 is LQKENI. V lost 3 bases and J lost 2, with 13 bases in between. The length of the CDR3 is 16 residues. The CDR3 coding sequence is TGTGCCAGCTCACCCCGGGAGCCCGGAAACACCGGGGAGCTGTTTTTT. Amino acids: CASSPREPGNTGELFF.

The chain couples TRBV27 to TRBJ2-1, with D possibly TRBD2 on 6 matching bases. The V end lost 6 bases, the J end lost 0 bases, and 12 bases lay between the germline ends. Germline CDR1 and CDR2: MNHEY and SMNVEV (reference sequence). This CDR3 has 15 amino acids. Here the CDR3 reads CASRGGPSSYNEQFF. CDR3 DNA sequence: TGTGCCAGCAGGGGGGGACCGAGCTCCTACAATGAGCAGTTCTTC.

This chain connects TRBV30 to TRBJ1-2, with D hard to call. CDR1 is GTSNPN, CDR2 SVGIG, per germline (reference sequence). This CDR3 comprises 13 residues. Trimming shortened V by 0 bases and J by 0 bases, and 5 bases separated the two germline ends. CDR3 amino acids: CAWSVVANYGYTF. The CDR3 DNA is TGTGCCTGGAGTGTAGTCGCTAACTATGGCTACACCTTC.

Concerning this clone itself: One junction end disagrees with the germline gene, perhaps due to a read error. The V call is TRBV3-1 (or the pseudogene TRBV3-2), the J call TRBJ2-3, with 7 bases that match TRBD2. CDR1 and CDR2 from the germline V gene are LGHDT and YNNKEL (reference sequence). The CDR3 length is 15 residues. The CDR3, as DNA: TGTGCCAGCAGTCAAGGCAGGGACTACCAACATACGCAGTATTTT. Amino acids: CASSQGRDYQHTQYF.

In its sample, this clone was seen once. V gene TRBV4-2 combines with J gene TRBJ2-1, with 9 positions matching TRBD2. Unmatched junction bases numbered 16, after V lost 1 base and J lost 0 bases. The CDR3 length is 21 residues. Germline V lookup: CDR1 LGHNA, CDR2 YNFKEQ. The chain's CDR3 is CASSQVKGTSGLSSSYNEQFF. CDR3 bases: TGTGCCAGCAGCCAAGTCAAGGGTACTAGCGGGTTATCAAGCTCCTACAATGAGCAGTTCTTC.

This clone occurred a few times. This sequence joins TRBV9 and TRBJ1-1; 8 positions agree with TRBD1. The CDR3 is 14 residues long. Germline loops: CDR1 SGDLS, CDR2 YYNGEE. V dropped 6 bases and J dropped 5; count of bases not matched to a gene: 9. The CDR3 protein is CASTQGGTGTEAFF. CDR3 in DNA: TGTGCCAGCACCCAGGGAGGGACAGGAACTGAAGCTTTCTTT.

The rearrangement joins TRBV4-3 to TRBJ1-1; D may be TRBD1 (5 bases). Trimming took 0 bases from V and 5 from J, leaving 19 bases between them. This CDR3 is 17 amino acids long. CDR1 and CDR2 (germline): LGHNA, YSLEER. CDR3 coding DNA: TGCGCCAGCAGCCAAGAGGCAGGGAATGAGGGCGGGACTGAAGCTTTCTTT. It is translated as CASSQEAGNEGGTEAFF.

The rearrangement links TRBV2 to TRBJ1-2; 8 bases map to TRBD1. V shed 2 bases, J shed 10 bases, and the junction held 9 bases outside the gene matches. This CDR3 has 14 amino acids. CDR1 is SNHLY, CDR2 FYNNEI, per germline. The CDR3 loop is CASSELDRESDYTF. CDR3 nucleotides: TGTGCCAGCAGTGAACTGGACAGGGAAAGCGACTACACCTTC.

This chain uses TRBV2 with TRBJ2-1; TRBD1 or TRBD2 may be the D gene (5 bases each). This CDR3 spans 15 amino acids. Germline CDR1 SNHLY, CDR2 FYNNEI. The germline V and J ends were trimmed by 6 bases and 6 bases, with 18 bases remaining between them. The CDR3 sequence: CASSDRDPRVNEQFF. In DNA form, the CDR3 reads TGTGCCAGCAGCGACCGGGACCCCAGGGTCAATGAGCAGTTCTTC.

This chain joins TRBV20-1 and TRBJ2-2; D remains unclear. CDR3 length equals 11 residues. The V and J ends lost 5 bases and 3 bases respectively, with 4 bases between them. Germline values: CDR1 DFQATT, CDR2 SNEGSKA (reference sequence). The CDR3 sequence: CSALYTGELFF. Here the CDR3 DNA reads TGCAGTGCTCTCTACACCGGGGAGCTGTTTTTT.

There are many counts of this clone. The chain couples TRBV2 to TRBJ2-7; the D call may be TRBD1 or TRBD2 (5 bases each). The germline V gene has CDR1 SNHLY and CDR2 FYNNEI. Trimming removed 3 bases from V and 5 bases from J, with 14 bases in between. This CDR3 region has 14 residues. This CDR3 is CASSDGARRDEQYF. The CDR3 DNA reads TGTGCCAGCAGTGACGGGGCACGACGGGACGAGCAGTACTTC.

This clone appeared once. The chain couples TRBV19 to TRBJ1-2, with D hard to call. CDR1 and CDR2 (germline): LNHDA, SQIVND (reference sequence). The CDR3 totals 11 residues. V gave up 2 bases and J gave up 2 bases, with 0 bases separating them. The DNA for the CDR3 is TGTGCCAGTAGTATAAACTATGGCTACACCTTC. This sequence encodes CASSINYGYTF.

This chain links TRBV9 with TRBJ2-5, with D maybe TRBD2 (5 bases). Germline CDR1 is SGDLS and CDR2 is YYNGEE. V dropped 4 bases and J dropped 0 bases, with 10 bases sitting between them. This CDR3 spans 14 amino acids. The CDR3 here is CASSPDSYQETQYF. DNA of the CDR3: TGTGCCAGCAGCCCGGACTCCTACCAAGAGACCCAGTACTTC.

This clone was recorded only once. The rearrangement uses TRBV5-6 and TRBJ1-2; 12 nucleotides line up with TRBD1. This CDR3 comprises 17 residues. Germline-derived CDR1 and CDR2 are SGHDT and YYEEEE. The V and J ends lost 4 bases and 3 bases, in that order; junction bases with no gene match: 10. The CDR3 is CASSTRDRGPGDYGYTF. The CDR3 region has the DNA TGTGCCAGCAGCACCCGGGACAGGGGGCCGGGAGACTATGGCTACACCTTC.

V gene TRBV4-3 combines with J gene TRBJ1-4; TRBD1 matches 7 bases. CDR3 length: 15 residues. The V gene end was trimmed by 4 bases and the J gene end by 5 bases; junction bases not matched to a gene: 7. The V gene's germline CDR1 is LGHNA and CDR2 YSLEER. The chain's CDR3 is CASSPGQAVNEKLFF. In nucleotides, the CDR3 is TGCGCCAGCAGCCCCGGACAGGCCGTGAATGAAAAACTGTTTTTT.

The rearrangement joins TRBV7-9 to TRBJ1-5, with TRBD1 as a possible D gene (5 bases). The CDR3 is made up of 16 amino acids. The germline CDR1 and CDR2 sequences are SEHNR and FQNEAQ (reference sequence). The ends were cut back, 2 bases at V and 2 bases at J, with 13 bases in the middle. The CDR3 spells CASSLIGVEGNQPQHF. CDR3 sequence (DNA): TGTGCCAGCAGCTTAATAGGGGTAGAGGGCAATCAGCCCCAGCATTTT.

Here the CDR3 reads CASSLREGRNTEAFF. Here the CDR3 DNA reads TGTGCCAGCAGCTTAAGAGAGGGGAGGAACACTGAAGCTTTCTTT. The chain is built from TRBV7-8 and TRBJ1-1, with D possibly being TRBD1 (5 bases). CDR3 length equals 15 residues. The germline V gene has CDR1 SGHVS and CDR2 FQNEAQ. Trimming pared 2 bases from V and 1 base from J, leaving 11 bases between.

The V gene is TRBV5-1, the J gene TRBJ2-7; D may be TRBD1 (5 bases). V was pared by 0 bases and J by 7 bases, with 17 bases between. Per the germline V gene, CDR1 is SGHRS and CDR2 is YFSETQ. The CDR3 has 15 residues. CDR3 residues: CASSLESGNSGEQYF. The CDR3 DNA reads TGCGCCAGCAGCTTGGAATCAGGGAATTCTGGGGAGCAGTACTTC.

The chain couples TRBV29-1 to TRBJ1-4; D is uncertain. This CDR3 comprises 12 residues. Germline CDR1 is SQVTM and CDR2 is ANQGSEA. Trimming removed 1 base from V and 4 bases from J, with 4 bases in between. The DNA for the CDR3 is TGCAGCGTTGAAGGCGTTAATGAAAAACTGTTTTTT. This translates into CSVEGVNEKLFF.

This clone was detected only a few times. The chain links TRBV6-1 to TRBJ1-5; D is unclear. CDR3 length equals 13 residues. Between the trimmed V and J ends, which lost 3 bases and 0 bases, there was a span of 3 bases. Per the germline V gene, CDR1 is MNHNS and CDR2 is SASEGT. The CDR3 spells CASSDNSNQPQHF. The DNA for the CDR3 is TGTGCCAGCAGTGATAATAGCAATCAGCCCCAGCATTTT.

The chain links TRBV5-6 to TRBJ2-1; D not certain. Germline CDR1 is SGHDT and CDR2 is YYEEEE. The CDR3 spans 12 residues. Between the trimmed V and J ends, which lost 4 bases and 7 bases, there was a span of 9 bases. The CDR3 reads CASSLLVNEQFF. CDR3 in DNA: TGTGCCAGCAGCCTTTTAGTGAATGAGCAGTTCTTC.

V usage is TRBV6-2 or TRBV6-3 and J usage is TRBJ1-6; no definite D call. V lost 5 bases and J lost 10, with 18 bases in between. In germline, CDR1 is MNHEY, CDR2 SVGEGT. CDR3 length equals 15 residues. The CDR3: CASSQLGRHRSPLHF. The CDR3, as DNA: TGTGCCAGCAGTCAGCTAGGACGGCATCGATCACCCCTCCACTTT.

The V call is TRBV24-1, the J call TRBJ2-5; 9 bases match TRBD1. Germline V CDR1 and CDR2: KGHDR, SFDVKD. There are 16 residues in the CDR3. After removal of 2 bases from V and 3 bases from J, the junction contained 6 bases not matched to a gene. CDR3 loop: CATSDSRQGDEETQYF. The CDR3, as DNA: TGTGCCACCAGTGATTCCAGACAGGGGGATGAAGAGACCCAGTACTTC.

The chain is built from TRBV4-3 and TRBJ2-3; D remains unclear. The CDR3 loop spans 13 amino acids. The germline CDR1 and CDR2 sequences are LGHNA and YSLEER. V lost 0 bases, J lost 2 bases, and 3 bases lay in between. The chain's CDR3 is CASSQEATDTQYF. The CDR3 coding sequence is TGCGCCAGCAGCCAAGAGGCCACAGATACGCAGTATTTT.

The chain uses TRBV19 and TRBJ2-7; 11 nucleotides align to TRBD2. In germline, CDR1 is LNHDA, CDR2 SQIVND (reference sequence). There are 14 residues in the CDR3. V was clipped by 3 bases and J by 6 bases; unmatched bases: 4. CDR3 protein: CASSITSGRTEQYF. Written as DNA, the CDR3 is TGTGCCAGTAGTATTACTAGCGGGAGAACCGAGCAGTACTTC.

The rearrangement joins TRBV6-2 or TRBV6-3 to TRBJ2-7; the match to TRBD1 covers 8 bases. Germline V gives CDR1 MNHEY, CDR2 SVGEGT. The CDR3 sequence is 15 residues long. Trimming cost V 0 bases and J 3 bases; bases outside gene matches: 4. As DNA, the CDR3 is TGTGCCAGCAGTTACTCCGGGACAGGAATCTACGAGCAGTACTTC. Its protein product is CASSYSGTGIYEQYF.